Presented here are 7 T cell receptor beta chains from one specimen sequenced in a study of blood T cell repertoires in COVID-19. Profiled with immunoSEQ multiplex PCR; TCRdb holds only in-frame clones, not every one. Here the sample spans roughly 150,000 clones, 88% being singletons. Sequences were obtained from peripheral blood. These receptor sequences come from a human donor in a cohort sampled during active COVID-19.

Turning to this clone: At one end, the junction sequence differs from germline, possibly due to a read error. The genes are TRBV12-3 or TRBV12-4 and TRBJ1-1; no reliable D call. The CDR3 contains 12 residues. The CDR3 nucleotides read TGTGCCAGCAGTTCCTTGGCCCCTGGAGTGGTCTTT. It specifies CASSSLAPGVVF.

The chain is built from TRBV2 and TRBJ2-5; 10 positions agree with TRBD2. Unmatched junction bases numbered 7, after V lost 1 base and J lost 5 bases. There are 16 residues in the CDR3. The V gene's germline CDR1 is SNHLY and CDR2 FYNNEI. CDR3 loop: CASSEVAGGLGETQYF. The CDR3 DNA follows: TGTGCCAGCAGTGAAGTAGCGGGGGGACTGGGGGAGACCCAGTACTTC.

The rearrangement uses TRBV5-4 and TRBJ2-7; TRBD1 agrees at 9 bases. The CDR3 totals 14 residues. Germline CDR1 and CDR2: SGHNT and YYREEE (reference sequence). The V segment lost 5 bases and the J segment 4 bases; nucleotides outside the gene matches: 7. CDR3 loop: CASSYDRGGYEQYF. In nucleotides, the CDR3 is TGTGCCAGCAGTTACGACAGGGGGGGGTACGAGCAGTACTTC. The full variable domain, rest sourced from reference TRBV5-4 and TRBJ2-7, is ETGVTQSPTHLIKTRGQQVTLRCSSQSGHNTVSWYQQALGQGPQFIFQYYREEENGRGNFPPRFSGLQFPNYSSELNVNALELDDSALYLCASSYDRGGYEQYFGPGTRLTVT.

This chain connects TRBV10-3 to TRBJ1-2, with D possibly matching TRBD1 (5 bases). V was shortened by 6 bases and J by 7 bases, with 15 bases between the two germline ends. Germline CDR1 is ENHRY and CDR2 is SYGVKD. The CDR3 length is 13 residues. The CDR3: CAIRGRGSGGYTF. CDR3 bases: TGTGCCATCAGGGGGAGGGGTTCCGGTGGCTACACCTTC.

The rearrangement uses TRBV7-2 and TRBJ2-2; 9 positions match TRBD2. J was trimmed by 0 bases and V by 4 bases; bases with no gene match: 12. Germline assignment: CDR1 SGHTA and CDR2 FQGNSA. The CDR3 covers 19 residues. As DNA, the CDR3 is TGTGCCAGCAGCTCACTGGGAGTCAGACTAGCGGCGAACACCGGGGAGCTGTTTTTT. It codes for CASSSLGVRLAANTGELFF.

CDR3 protein: CASSQAGGEQFF. CDR3 in DNA: TGTGCCAGCAGCCAAGCGGGGGGGGAGCAGTTCTTC. This chain uses TRBV4-2 with TRBJ2-1, with 8 nucleotides matching TRBD2. Losses at the gene ends were 1 base for V and 10 bases for J; bases not matched to a gene: 0. In germline, CDR1 is LGHNA, CDR2 YNFKEQ. This CDR3 is 12 amino acids long.

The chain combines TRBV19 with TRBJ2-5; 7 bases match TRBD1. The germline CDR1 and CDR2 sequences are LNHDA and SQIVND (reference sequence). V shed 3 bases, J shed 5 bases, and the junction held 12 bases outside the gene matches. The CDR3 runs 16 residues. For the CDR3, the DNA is TGTGCCAGTAGTATTCACCCTAACAGGGGAATGGAGACCCAGTACTTC. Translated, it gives CASSIHPNRGMETQYF.